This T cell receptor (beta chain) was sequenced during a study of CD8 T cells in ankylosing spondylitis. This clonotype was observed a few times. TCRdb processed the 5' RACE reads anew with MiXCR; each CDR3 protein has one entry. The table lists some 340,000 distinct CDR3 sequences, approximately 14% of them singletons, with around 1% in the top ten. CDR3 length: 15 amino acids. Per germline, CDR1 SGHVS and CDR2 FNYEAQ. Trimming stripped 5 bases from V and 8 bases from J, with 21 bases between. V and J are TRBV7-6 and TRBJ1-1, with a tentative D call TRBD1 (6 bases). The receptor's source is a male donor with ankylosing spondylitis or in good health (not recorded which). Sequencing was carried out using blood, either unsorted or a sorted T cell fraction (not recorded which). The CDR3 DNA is TGTGCCAGCAGCCTCACCCGACAGGAGGTAACCGAAGCTTTCTTT. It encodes CASSLTRQEVTEAFF.